This entry describes one T cell receptor beta chain. The sample comes from a study of blood T cell repertoires in COVID-19. Study information: The samples span acute and convalescent COVID-19 from the United States, Italy and Spain.

The CDR3 covers 14 residues. V was trimmed by 2 bases and J by 4 bases, leaving 11 bases between them. From germline, CDR1 is MNHEY and CDR2 SVGEGT. In the source study's methods: Amplifying reference gene primers gave estimates of nucleated cell counts. Data came from immunoSEQ multiplex PCR; TCRdb stores just in-frame clones and leaves some out. Clone size and V and J calls were adopted from that table, with D and trimming inferred from the DNA. The sample contains around 270,000 clones, around 89% of which appear only once. Source material: peripheral blood. This TCR came from a man in his sixties who had recovered from COVID-19. The chain joins TRBV6-2 or TRBV6-3 to TRBJ2-5, with a tentative D call TRBD1 (6 bases). The CDR3 loop is CASSYGGWRETQYF. CDR3 nucleotides: TGTGCCAGCAGTTACGGGGGCTGGAGAGAGACCCAGTACTTC.